This record concerns one T cell receptor (beta chain) sequence. Which antigen it targets is not known. No much larger clone exists at a distance of one base, and base qualities are not known. Each donor gave one peripheral blood draw, averaging roughly 0.11 L, which was collected into heparinised tubes. Using a panel that included CD45RO, CCR7, CD25, CD127, CD95 and CD27, naive, central memory, regulatory and stem cell-like memory CD4+ T cells were sorted on a BD FACSAria II. All sorted populations exceeded 95% purity. PBMCs were isolated right away by Lymphoprep density gradient centrifugation and were stained directly, without culture. So that batch effects would be minimized, each experiment stained and sorted samples in pairs, pairing one healthy donor with one patient. The data belong to a study of beta chain features in type 1 diabetes (dated 2018 in TCRdb). A note on the overall study: Mean age, gender distribution, total cell number and subset yield did not differ between patients and healthy donors. Across all samples, fewer than 130 million sorted cells were examined, and cell number per subset correlated strongly with RNA yield. In the study, recently diagnosed type 1 diabetes patients and matched healthy donors were compared on the TCRB repertoires of their sorted circulating CD4+ T cell subsets. Whereas all 30 or so donors provided naive and central memory subsets, regulatory and stem cell-like memory subsets were isolated from just 8 patients and about eight healthy donors.

The research as a whole found: PCR may preferentially amplify shorter templates, but because patient and control samples were amplified and corrected together, any resulting skew would affect both groups equally. In all four CD4+ subsets, TCRB CDR3 length was moderately but significantly shorter in type 1 diabetes patients. Because the HLA sub-analyses included only small numbers of individuals, any influence of HLA type on TCRB rearrangement was left unresolved. The naive, central memory and regulatory TCRB repertoires appeared to resemble one another more closely among patients than among healthy donors. Fewer insertions and more nucleotide deletions at VDJ recombination sites were observed in patients with type 1 diabetes, implying thymic rearrangement abnormalities. Because cDNA rather than genomic DNA was sequenced, highly expressing activated cells could have been over-represented, although no difference in activation and CD3 levels was found between groups.

All of the isolated RNA was reverse transcribed with the High Capacity cDNA Reverse Transcription Kit, so expressed TCRB transcripts were sequenced. Deep immunoSEQ sequencing was performed on naive, central memory and regulatory T cell samples, with an average of roughly 3.6 million total reads per sample. Sorted cells were lysed in RLT buffer and RNA was extracted with DNase-treated RNeasy Micro or Mini kits, depending on cell number. To prevent cross-contamination, every cell subset was processed on its own, while patient and healthy donor samples were processed together. Using the immunoSEQ multiplex PCR, TCRB sequences were amplified from cDNA into 87-bp fragments spanning the CDR3 region. Sequencing of the amplicons was done on the Illumina HiSeq platform. In the original analysis: Synthetic template baselines were used to correct PCR bias computationally, reads within Hamming distance 2 were collapsed, and singletons that could not be merged were discarded. Reads were aligned to IMGT to assign V, D and J genes, CDR3 length, and insertions or deletions at six rearrangement sites. Clonotype counts were normalized to sorted cell number within each subset before computing true diversity and Gini coefficients with the tcR R package. Repertoire sharing was quantified using the overlap coefficient calculated on TCRB nucleotide sequences. As stored in TCRdb, this immuneACCESS dataset retains in-frame rearrangements with V and J assigned. A fraction of the clones does not appear; measured against another copy, unresolved V genes explain less than half of the discrepancy, and the remainder lacks a known reason. That table gives V, J and clone size, and the DNA gave D and trimming. The sample yields some 52,000 clones; roughly 39% were counted once. About 1.5% of the sample comes from the top ten.

CDR3 length: 15 amino acids, cysteine to phenylalanine. Only the CDR3 region is kept as DNA, spanning 45 bases read in frame from base 1. CDR1 and CDR2 are read off the germline V gene as MNHNS and SASEGT. V and J are trimmed by 7 bases and 7 bases, and the gene matches miss 15 bases of the junction. Input material: Tregs from blood. This sample's cell subset or site label indicates: regulatory CD4+ T cells. In this chain, TRBV6-1 is recombined with TRBJ1-2, and 7 junctional nucleotides match TRBD1. The TCR was taken from a man under 40 with type 1 diabetes. CDR3 sequence: CASTDRAALAIGYTF. The sequenced DNA is TGTGCCAGCACCGACAGGGCGGCATTGGCGATTGGCTACACCTTC.